This record looks at one TCR beta chain sequence and its context. The sample is drawn from a study of blood T cell repertoires in COVID-19. V lost 6 bases and J 3 bases, leaving 11 bases between the germline ends. The CDR3 is 13 amino acids. Germline CDR1 reads MDHEN; CDR2 reads SYDVKM. Adults between about 18 and 95 years of age took part from 20 to 25 US areas. Cohorts were determined from participant-reported clinical history. In the authors' methods: Amplifying reference gene primers gave estimates of nucleated cell counts. Sequenced by immunoSEQ multiplex PCR; TCRdb stores in-frame clones only, minus some. V and J calls and clone size are as listed in that table; D and trimming were resolved from the DNA. The profile shows 200,000 to 250,000 clones, 86% of them singletons.

This receptor was obtained from a woman between 40 and 50 years old with acute COVID-19. Material for sequencing was PBMCs or T cells enriched from blood (not recorded which). The chain has TRBV28 and TRBJ1-2; D gene unclear. The CDR3 is CASSPGNHYGYTF. In DNA form, the CDR3 reads TGTGCCAGCAGCCCAGGAAATCACTATGGCTACACCTTC.